This T cell receptor beta chain was observed in a study of shared clonotypes between healthy human individuals. Whole-study results and caveats: Larger estimated richness was generally seen in naive subsets than in memory subsets.

A word on this clone: Its antigen remains unknown.

The CDR3 is made up of 15 amino acids. Trimming took 1 base from V and 4 from J, leaving 13 bases between them. CDR1 is SGHVS, CDR2 FQNEAQ, per germline. Evenly divided among several immunoSEQ plates was the genomic DNA of each subset. TCRdb's table, derived via immunoSEQ multiplex PCR, lists solely in-frame clones and lacks some. The sample lists about 1 million clones; about 74% were seen once. V usage is TRBV7-8 and J usage is TRBJ1-2; D is uncertain. Sequencing input: memory CD4+ T cells sorted from blood. Noted subset: CD45RA-negative fraction. This TCR derives from a man between 18 and 35 years old in good health. The CDR3 here is CASSLGEQTLYGYTF. The CDR3 bases are TGTGCCAGCAGCTTAGGGGAACAGACACTCTATGGCTACACCTTC.